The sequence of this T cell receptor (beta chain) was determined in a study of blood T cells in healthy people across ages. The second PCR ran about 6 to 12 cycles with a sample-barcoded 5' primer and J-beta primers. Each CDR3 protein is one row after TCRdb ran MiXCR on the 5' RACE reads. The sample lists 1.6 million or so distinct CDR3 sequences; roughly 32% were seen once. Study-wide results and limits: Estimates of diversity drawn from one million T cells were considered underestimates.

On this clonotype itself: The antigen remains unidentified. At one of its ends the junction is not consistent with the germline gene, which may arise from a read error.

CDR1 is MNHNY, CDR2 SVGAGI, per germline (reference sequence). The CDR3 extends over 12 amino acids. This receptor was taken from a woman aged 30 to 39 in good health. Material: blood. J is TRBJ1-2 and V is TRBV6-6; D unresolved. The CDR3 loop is CASRREAYGHTF. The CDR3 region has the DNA TGTGCCAGCAGACGGGAGGCCTATGGCCACACCTTC.